One sample yielded the 20 T cell receptor beta chains listed below, sequenced in a study of blood T cell repertoires in COVID-19. The method was immunoSEQ multiplex PCR; TCRdb's version includes in-frame clones alone and lacks a portion of them. The sample lists a few hundred thousand clones; approximately 91% were seen once. The source material was PBMCs or T cells enriched from blood (not recorded which). The receptors shown here come from a human donor in a cohort exposed to, infected with or recovered from COVID-19 (not recorded which). The donor label of this sample is uncertain.

The chain employs TRBV29-1 and TRBJ1-1; 7 nucleotides line up with TRBD1. After removal of 5 bases from V and 3 bases from J, the junction contained 3 bases not matched to a gene. Germline assignment: CDR1 SQVTM and CDR2 ANQGSEA. The CDR3 has 12 residues. The CDR3 region is CSVTTGDTEAFF. As DNA, the CDR3 is TGCAGCGTTACAACAGGGGACACTGAAGCTTTCTTT.

The chain uses TRBV7-9 and TRBJ1-1; 8 nucleotides line up with TRBD1. The J segment lost 1 base and the V segment lost 5 bases, leaving 3 bases of the junction unmatched. The germline V gene encodes CDR1 SEHNR and CDR2 FQNEAQ (reference sequence). CDR3 length: 14 amino acids. The CDR3 loop is CASSLDRANTEAFF. The CDR3 coding sequence is TGTGCCAGCAGCCTGGACAGGGCGAACACTGAAGCTTTCTTT.

V usage is TRBV3-1 (or the pseudogene TRBV3-2) and J usage is TRBJ2-7; 9 positions agree with TRBD1. CDR3 size: 16 residues. After removal of 1 base from V and 6 bases from J, the junction contained 10 bases not matched to a gene. From germline, CDR1 is LGHDT and CDR2 YNNKEL (reference sequence). The CDR3 sequence is CASSQGGTGLSREQYF. Here the CDR3 DNA reads TGTGCCAGCAGCCAAGGTGGGACAGGGCTTTCCCGCGAGCAGTACTTC.

The genes are TRBV4-1 and TRBJ2-1; perhaps TRBD1 as D (6 bases). Germline values: CDR1 MGHRA, CDR2 YSYEKL. Trimming shortened V by 0 bases and J by 6 bases, and 15 bases separated the two germline ends. This CDR3 is 16 amino acids long. CDR3 protein: CASSQDPRDNFNEQFF. The CDR3 nucleotides read TGCGCCAGCAGCCAAGATCCCAGGGACAATTTCAATGAGCAGTTCTTC.

The CDR3: CAISVGLGGAEAFF. The CDR3 bases are TGTGCCATCAGTGTTGGCCTGGGAGGGGCTGAAGCTTTCTTT. V gene TRBV10-3 combines with J gene TRBJ1-1; D possibly corresponds to TRBD1 (5 bases). Trimming cost V 4 bases and J 6 bases, with 15 bases left between them. This CDR3 has 14 amino acids. CDR1 and CDR2 from the germline V gene are ENHRY and SYGVKD.

The chain combines TRBV11-2 with TRBJ2-1; 8 positions agree with TRBD2. Looked up from germline, CDR1 is SGHAT and CDR2 is FQNNGV. The CDR3 length is 13 residues. J lost 10 bases, V lost 5 bases, and 7 bases had no gene match. The CDR3 loop is CASSLAGGGEQFF. The DNA for the CDR3 is TGTGCCAGCAGCCTCGCGGGGGGAGGGGAGCAGTTCTTC.

V usage is TRBV24-1 and J usage is TRBJ2-1; D unclear. V was shortened by 4 bases and J by 4 bases, with 7 bases between the two germline ends. The CDR3 runs to 13 residues. Looked up from germline, CDR1 is KGHDR and CDR2 is SFDVKD. The CDR3: CATSEPDYNEQFF. The CDR3 DNA reads as TGTGCCACCAGTGAGCCAGATTACAATGAGCAGTTCTTC.

The genes are TRBV3-1 (or the pseudogene TRBV3-2) and TRBJ2-2, with D possibly TRBD1 on 7 matching bases. This CDR3 has 17 amino acids. Germline-derived CDR1 and CDR2 are LGHDT and YNNKEL (reference sequence). The V end lost 2 bases, the J end lost 5 bases, and 18 bases lay between the germline ends. The DNA of the CDR3 is TGTGCCAGCAGCCAAAGGACCAGGGGGGAAAGGACCGGGGAGCTGTTTTTT. Translation gives CASSQRTRGERTGELFF.

The chain combines TRBV23-1 with TRBJ1-5; tentative D call: TRBD1 (5 bases). TRBV23-1 is labeled an ORF, and its function is uncertain. The CDR3 runs 15 residues. V shed 0 bases and J shed 5 bases, with 11 bases lying between them. The DNA of the CDR3 is TGCGCCAGCAGTCAATCGAGGGAGGGGCATCAGCCCCAGCATTTT. Protein sequence: CASSQSREGHQPQHF.

Concerning this clone: The sample has other DNA sequences that encode this CDR3 too. V and J are TRBV27 and TRBJ1-1; D call uncertain. The CDR3 has 13 residues. The ends were cut back, 3 bases at V and 2 bases at J, with 7 bases in the middle. Looked up from germline, CDR1 is MNHEY and CDR2 is SMNVEV (reference sequence). CDR3 bases: TGTGCCAGCAGTTTGGAGAGAAACACTGAAGCTTTCTTT. It yields the protein CASSLERNTEAFF.

This clone has a single count. Mismatch with germline at one junction end may stem from a read error. This chain uses TRBV5-6 with TRBJ1-6, with D perhaps TRBD1 (5 bases). There are 13 residues in the CDR3. Germline-derived CDR1 and CDR2 are SGHDT and YYEEEE. As DNA, the CDR3 is TGTGCCAGCAGTTTGGCAGGGTATTCACCCCTCCACTTT. As protein: CASSLAGYSPLHF.

V and J are TRBV15 and TRBJ2-1; D call uncertain. V lost 6 bases to trimming and J lost 0 bases, with 6 bases between them. The CDR3 loop spans 13 amino acids. Germline V lookup: CDR1 LNHNV, CDR2 YYDKDF (reference sequence). CDR3 loop: CATSLDSYNEQFF. CDR3 coding DNA: TGTGCCACCAGTTTAGACTCCTACAATGAGCAGTTCTTC. Using reference TRBV15 and TRBJ2-1 for the parts outside the CDR3, the full variable domain is DAMVIQNPRYQVTQFGKPVTLSCSQTLNHNVMYWYQQKSSQAPKLLFHYYDKDFNNEADTPDNFQSRRPNTSFCFLDIRSPGLGDTAMYLCATSLDSYNEQFFGPGTRLTVL.

The chain employs TRBV19 and TRBJ1-2; D remains unclear. Germline lookup yields CDR1 LNHDA and CDR2 SQIVND (reference sequence). V lost 4 bases to trimming and J lost 3 bases, with 18 bases between them. The CDR3 totals 16 residues. For the CDR3, the DNA is TGTGCCAGTAGTAGTCCCGCAAGTGGAGGTTACTATGGCTACACCTTC. It is translated as CASSSPASGGYYGYTF.

This clone was detected only a few times. J is TRBJ1-2 and V is TRBV28; D not resolved. The CDR3 runs to 12 residues. V was trimmed by 6 bases and J by 5 bases, leaving 10 bases between them. Germline V CDR1 and CDR2: MDHEN, SYDVKM. Here the CDR3 reads CASSARLYGYTF. The DNA of the CDR3 is TGTGCCAGCAGCGCCCGACTGTATGGCTACACCTTC.

This chain joins TRBV5-1 and TRBJ2-1; TRBD2 agrees at 12 bases. J gave up 7 bases and V 5 bases, and 7 bases lay outside the gene matches. Germline V CDR1 and CDR2: SGHRS, YFSETQ. This CDR3 comprises 15 residues. CDR3 in DNA: TGCGCCAGCAGATCGTCTAGCGGGGGGGCGAATGAGCAGTTCTTC. Amino acids: CASRSSSGGANEQFF. Based on the CDR3 plus reference TRBV5-1 and TRBJ2-1, the full variable domain is KAGVTQTPRYLIKTRGQQVTLSCSPISGHRSVSWYQQTPGQGLQFLFEYFSETQRNKGNFPGRFSGRQFSNSRSEMNVSTLELGDSALYLCASRSSSGGANEQFFGPGTRLTVL.

This chain joins TRBV30 and TRBJ2-4; D possibly corresponds to TRBD2 (5 bases). Germline CDR1 GTSNPN, CDR2 SVGIG (reference sequence). The length of the CDR3 is 17 residues. The germline V and J ends were trimmed by 3 bases and 0 bases, with 18 bases remaining between them. CDR3: CAWSGLTPFIAKNIQYF. The CDR3 DNA is TGTGCCTGGAGCGGACTCACGCCCTTTATAGCCAAAAACATTCAGTACTTC. Variable domain in full (rest from reference TRBV30 and TRBJ2-4): SQTIHQWPATLVQPVGSPLSLECTVEGTSNPNLYWYRQAAGRGLQLLFYSVGIGQISSEVPQNLSASRPQDRQFILSSKKLLLSDSGFYLCAWSGLTPFIAKNIQYFGAGTRLSVL.

The chain carries TRBV7-2 and TRBJ1-3, with 8 bases lining up with TRBD1. The length of the CDR3 is 15 residues. The germline V gene encodes CDR1 SGHTA and CDR2 FQGNSA. The J segment lost 8 bases and the V segment lost 1 base, leaving 7 bases of the junction unmatched. The CDR3 sequence: CASSLDRGGGYTIYF. The CDR3 region has the DNA TGTGCCAGCAGCTTAGACAGGGGGGGAGGTTACACCATATATTTT. The complete variable domain, with remaining parts taken from reference TRBV7-2 and TRBJ1-3, reads GAGVSQSPSNKVTEKGKDVELRCDPISGHTALYWYRQSLGQGLEFLIYFQGNSAPDKSGLPSDRFSAERTGGSVSTLTIQRTQQEDSAVYLCASSLDRGGGYTIYFGEGSWLTVV.

The rearrangement joins TRBV19 to TRBJ2-7, with D possibly TRBD2 on 7 matching bases. Germline lookup yields CDR1 LNHDA and CDR2 SQIVND (reference sequence). Between the trimmed V and J ends, which lost 5 bases and 2 bases, there was a span of 13 bases. The CDR3 has 14 amino acids. The CDR3 DNA sequence: TGTGCCAGTAGTCCTGCGGGGGCGGCCTACGAGCAGTACTTC. Amino acid sequence: CASSPAGAAYEQYF.

J is TRBJ1-1 and V is TRBV6-5; D remains unclear. This CDR3 has 13 residues. The V end was cut by 3 bases, the J end by 4 bases, with 9 bases between. CDR1 MNHEY and CDR2 SVGAGI come from the germline V gene. The chain's CDR3 is CASSYKIGTEAFF. The CDR3 region has the DNA TGTGCCAGCAGTTATAAAATCGGCACTGAAGCTTTCTTT.

The chain uses TRBV11-2 and TRBJ1-2; 7 bases line up with TRBD1. V lost 5 bases to trimming and J lost 7 bases; unmatched junction nucleotides: 10. Germline CDR1 SGHAT, CDR2 FQNNGV. The CDR3 consists of 14 residues. The CDR3 nucleotides are TGTGCCAGCAGCCACCAGACAGGGCTGCTTGGCTACACCTTC. It translates to CASSHQTGLLGYTF.